This TCR beta chain was found in a study of radiotherapy plus CTLA-4 blockade in lung cancer. Overall study results and limits: Blood TCR clones of tumor origin expanded after radiotherapy plus ipilimumab.

Details on this clone: The antigen remains undetermined.

Sequenced by immunoSEQ multiplex PCR; TCRdb stores in-frame clones only, minus some. The table includes some 70,000 clones, 65% to 80% detected once. The V gene's germline CDR1 is SGHRS and CDR2 YFSETQ. CDR3 length: 14 residues. J lost 4 bases, V lost 1 base, and 3 bases had no gene match. This chain links TRBV5-1 with TRBJ2-7, with TRBD1 matching 9 bases. The source of this sequence is a human donor with non-small cell lung cancer who had a complete response to radiotherapy plus ipilimumab. Sequencing used peripheral blood, obtained from a patient treated with radiotherapy plus ipilimumab. CDR3 DNA: TGCGCCAGCAGCTTGCCGGGACAGGGTTACGAGCAGTACTTC. Translation gives CASSLPGQGYEQYF.